The entry below gives a single T cell receptor (beta chain) sequence along with its context. The antigen is unknown. The data were taken from a study of cytomegalovirus exposure and HLA in healthy donors. Whole-study context: Out of around 360 genotyped donors, roughly 80% belonged to the Caucasian-associated ancestry cluster.

With 60 Vbeta and 13 Jbeta primers, the PCR was carried out. This table comes from immunoSEQ multiplex PCR, and its TCRdb copy is limited to in-frame clones, with some not included. In the table there are about 130,000 clones, 73% of which are singletons. The study, taken as a whole, reports: Fewer N-insertions than the roughly 600-donor mean were reportedly shown by an Asian-associated ancestry cluster in a later analysis. On later analysis, the bulk of CMV-associated TCR beta chains appeared to be HLA-restricted.

The germline gives CDR1 GTSNPN, CDR2 SVGIG (reference sequence). V dropped 2 bases and J dropped 1; count of bases not matched to a gene: 12. The CDR3 is 20 amino acids. The TCR comes from a woman aged 40 to 55 in good health and CMV-seropositive. Sequenced: PBMCs. The V gene is TRBV30, the J gene TRBJ2-2; 14 nucleotides align to TRBD2. CDR3: CAWSFLLPGLAGENTGELFF. CDR3 bases: TGTGCCTGGAGTTTCCTTCTCCCGGGACTAGCGGGGGAGAACACCGGGGAGCTGTTTTTT.